One and the same sample provided the 26 T cell receptor beta chains below, sequenced in a study of blood T cell repertoires in COVID-19. Measured with immunoSEQ multiplex PCR; TCRdb has only the in-frame clones, and not every one. The sample has tens of thousands of clones, roughly 90% seen once; the top ten hold under 15%. The sample comprised peripheral blood. Receptors originate from an elderly man with acute or convalescent COVID-19.

This clone appeared once. The chain joins TRBV14 to TRBJ1-2; 7 nucleotides align to TRBD1. The V gene end was trimmed by 4 bases and the J gene end by 4 bases; junction bases not matched to a gene: 6. Germline V lookup: CDR1 SGHDN, CDR2 FVKESK. There are 14 residues in the CDR3. CDR3 nucleotides: TGTGCCAGCAGCCCTGACAACAGGGGCTATGGCTACACCTTC. It encodes CASSPDNRGYGYTF.

This chain uses TRBV7-9 with TRBJ1-4; TRBD1 is a possible D gene (6 bases). The CDR3 spans 18 residues. Per germline, CDR1 SEHNR and CDR2 FQNEAQ (reference sequence). V lost 4 bases to trimming and J lost 0 bases, with 18 bases between them. Written as DNA, the CDR3 is TGTGCCAGCAGCTCACCCACAGGGTCCCTTTCAACTAATGAAAAACTGTTTTTT. The encoded protein is CASSSPTGSLSTNEKLFF.

V and J are TRBV5-1 and TRBJ2-1; 10 bases fit TRBD1. The CDR3 has 14 amino acids. V lost 3 bases to trimming and J lost 8 bases; unmatched junction nucleotides: 5. From germline, CDR1 is SGHRS and CDR2 YFSETQ. The CDR3 coding sequence is TGCGCCAGCAGCTGGGACAGGGGTATCGATGAGCAGTTCTTC. This sequence encodes CASSWDRGIDEQFF.

This chain connects TRBV4-2 to TRBJ2-7; D is perhaps TRBD2 (5 bases). V was cut by 0 bases and J by 2 bases, with 17 bases left in between. The V gene's germline CDR1 is LGHNA and CDR2 YNFKEQ. CDR3 length equals 17 residues. CDR3 bases: TGTGCCAGCAGCCAAGATCCCGGACTGGAGTATGCCTACGAGCAGTACTTC. Amino acid sequence: CASSQDPGLEYAYEQYF.

The chain has TRBV6-1 and TRBJ2-7; 14 bases match TRBD2. The germline V gene has CDR1 MNHNS and CDR2 SASEGT. J gave up 9 bases and V 3 bases, and 4 bases lay outside the gene matches. The CDR3 totals 14 residues. The CDR3 bases are TGTGCCAGCAGTGAGACTAGCGGGGGGGCCCGGCAGTACTTC. Translation: CASSETSGGARQYF.

The chain has TRBV10-1 and TRBJ2-1; 10 positions match TRBD2. Per the germline V gene, CDR1 is WNHNN and CDR2 is SYGVQD (reference sequence). V shed 2 bases, J shed 4 bases, and the junction held 11 bases outside the gene matches. The length of the CDR3 is 18 residues. CDR3: CASSEAGGRTSGYNEQFF. The DNA of the CDR3 is TGCGCCAGCAGTGAGGCCGGAGGACGGACTAGCGGATACAATGAGCAGTTCTTC.

The rearrangement links TRBV7-9 to TRBJ2-6; TRBD2 is a possible D gene (6 bases). The V end lost 5 bases, the J end lost 4 bases, and 15 bases lay between the germline ends. The germline CDR1 and CDR2 sequences are SEHNR and FQNEAQ (reference sequence). The CDR3 has 16 residues. CDR3 sequence: CASSLSGDPGANVLTF. The CDR3 DNA reads as TGTGCCAGCAGCCTCTCGGGGGATCCCGGGGCCAACGTCCTGACTTTC.

This clone was detected only once. One end of the junction is discordant with germline, which a read error may explain. V is TRBV14 and J is TRBJ1-6; TRBD1 agrees at 11 bases. The germline V gene has CDR1 SGHDN and CDR2 FVKESK. This CDR3 spans 18 amino acids. CDR3: CASSQVRDRGFYNSSLHF. In nucleotides, the CDR3 is TGTGCCAGCAGCCAAGTCCGGGACAGGGGGTTCTATAATTCATCCCTCCACTTT.

V is TRBV6-5 and J is TRBJ1-5; 8 positions match TRBD1. The ends lost 7 bases at V and 4 bases at J; junction bases unmatched: 6. Germline loops: CDR1 MNHEY, CDR2 SVGAGI. The CDR3 covers 14 residues. The CDR3 protein is CASTLDRANQPQHF. CDR3 bases: TGTGCCAGCACCCTGGACAGGGCAAATCAGCCCCAGCATTTT.

As DNA, the CDR3 is TGTGCCAGTAGTAGGACAACAGGGGACCTCACCGGGGAGCTGTTTTTT. Residues: CASSRTTGDLTGELFF. The gene calls are TRBV19 and TRBJ2-2, with 7 bases aligning to TRBD1. This CDR3 is built from 16 residues. Germline V gene lookup returns CDR1 LNHDA and CDR2 SQIVND (reference sequence). Germline trimming cut 4 bases from V and 4 bases from J; bases unmatched to any gene: 9.

The chain is built from TRBV30 and TRBJ1-5; 7 nucleotides align to TRBD1. This CDR3 comprises 16 residues. The germline gives CDR1 GTSNPN, CDR2 SVGIG (reference sequence). Germline trimming cut 3 bases from V and 1 base from J; bases unmatched to any gene: 9. The CDR3 DNA is TGTGCCTGGAGCGAGGGGGCGAGTTTAAGCAATCAGCCCCAGCATTTT. It is translated as CAWSEGASLSNQPQHF.

In this sample, this clone turned up a few times. CDR3 sequence (DNA): TGTGCCAGCAGCAAAGCTCCAGGTCCCATATATTTT. This sequence encodes CASSKAPGPIYF. The rearrangement uses TRBV21-1 and TRBJ1-3; TRBD1 reflects the table's D call only, with no check against the DNA. TRBV21-1 is recorded as a pseudogene. This CDR3 region has 12 residues.

The chain employs TRBV4-1 and TRBJ2-7; tentative D call: TRBD2 (6 bases). The CDR3 extends over 14 amino acids. V gave up 0 bases and J gave up 3 bases, with 9 bases separating them. Per germline, CDR1 MGHRA and CDR2 YSYEKL. DNA of the CDR3: TGCGCCAGCAGCCAAGATCTGGGGGGCTACGAGCAGTACTTC. It is translated as CASSQDLGGYEQYF.

The rearrangement links TRBV2 to TRBJ1-3, with D possibly TRBD1 on 5 matching bases. Germline V gene sequence: CDR1 SNHLY, CDR2 FYNNEI. The CDR3 consists of 15 residues. Between the trimmed V and J ends, which lost 2 bases and 0 bases, there was a span of 8 bases. CDR3 residues: CASSEYRNSGNTIYF. The CDR3 DNA follows: TGTGCCAGCAGTGAATACAGGAACTCTGGAAACACCATATATTTT.

In DNA, the CDR3 is TGTGCCAGCAGCGTAGCTACGGACACCGGGGAGCTGTTTTTT. It translates to CASSVATDTGELFF. The rearrangement uses TRBV9 and TRBJ2-2; no clear D gene. The germline CDR1 and CDR2 sequences are SGDLS and YYNGEE. Trimming took off 0 bases at V and 3 bases at J, with 6 bases between the two ends. This CDR3 region has 14 residues.

The V call is TRBV5-1, the J call TRBJ1-1; no clear D gene. This CDR3 contains 13 residues. V dropped 1 base and J dropped 2 bases, with 6 bases sitting between them. CDR1 is SGHRS and CDR2 is YFSETQ in the germline V gene. The chain's CDR3 is CASSLTTNTEAFF. The CDR3 DNA sequence: TGCGCCAGCAGCTTGACTACAAACACTGAAGCTTTCTTT.

The CDR3 reads CASSSDREETQYF. CDR3 DNA: TGTGCCAGCAGCTCGGACAGGGAAGAGACCCAGTACTTC. The V call is TRBV7-9, the J call TRBJ2-5; 8 nucleotides agree with TRBD1. The germline V gene encodes CDR1 SEHNR and CDR2 FQNEAQ (reference sequence). Losses at the gene ends were 4 bases for V and 3 bases for J; bases not matched to a gene: 1. This CDR3 comprises 13 residues.

The genes are TRBV7-2 and TRBJ1-2, with D tentatively TRBD1 (6 bases). This CDR3 is built from 15 residues. CDR1 SGHTA and CDR2 FQGNSA come from the germline V gene. V was shortened by 0 bases and J by 4 bases, with 12 bases between the two germline ends. The CDR3 bases are TGTGCCAGCAGCTTAGCCGGTGGGGGCGGCTATGGCTACACCTTC. Its protein is CASSLAGGGGYGYTF.

The V and J genes are TRBV5-1 and TRBJ2-5; 7 positions agree with TRBD1. With V trimmed by 2 bases and J by 4 bases, 8 bases remained unmatched. The CDR3 runs to 15 residues. The germline V gene encodes CDR1 SGHRS and CDR2 YFSETQ. CDR3 bases: TGCGCCAGCAGCTTCGGCAGGGGGTCGGCAGAGACCCAGTACTTC. Residues: CASSFGRGSAETQYF.

V usage is TRBV9 and J usage is TRBJ2-2; 7 bases are a match to TRBD1. The CDR3 has 14 residues. Looked up from germline, CDR1 is SGDLS and CDR2 is YYNGEE. The ends lost 3 bases at V and 7 bases at J; junction bases unmatched: 6. This CDR3 reads CASSATGYGGELFF. CDR3 in DNA: TGTGCCAGCAGCGCGACAGGGTATGGCGGGGAGCTGTTTTTT.

V gene TRBV19 combines with J gene TRBJ2-6, with TRBD1 matching 7 bases. The V gene's germline CDR1 is LNHDA and CDR2 SQIVND (reference sequence). The CDR3 consists of 16 residues. V was clipped by 6 bases and J by 2 bases; unmatched bases: 7. CDR3 loop: CASSSPGTAGANVLTF. As DNA, the CDR3 is TGTGCCAGTAGCTCTCCCGGGACAGCTGGGGCCAACGTCCTGACTTTC.

The chain employs TRBV6-5 and TRBJ1-1; the D gene is possibly TRBD1 (5 bases). Germline CDR1 is MNHEY and CDR2 is SVGAGI. V was cut by 5 bases and J by 0 bases, with 10 bases left in between. This CDR3 has 14 amino acids. This CDR3 reads CASSPRAVNTEAFF. The CDR3 DNA reads TGTGCCAGCAGTCCCAGGGCGGTGAACACTGAAGCTTTCTTT.

The V and J genes are TRBV5-4 and TRBJ2-3; D not certain. Trimming removed 0 bases from V and 1 base from J, with 9 bases in between. The CDR3 spans 15 residues. Per the germline V gene, CDR1 is SGHNT and CDR2 is YYREEE (reference sequence). CDR3 amino acids: CASSLDRLGTDTQYF. The CDR3 region has the DNA TGTGCCAGCAGCTTGGATCGACTTGGCACAGATACGCAGTATTTT.

The V call is TRBV3-1 (or the pseudogene TRBV3-2), the J call TRBJ1-1; D may be TRBD1 (6 bases). The ends were cut back, 3 bases at V and 8 bases at J, with 10 bases in the middle. Germline CDR1 is LGHDT and CDR2 is YNNKEL (reference sequence). The CDR3 consists of 12 residues. CDR3 loop: CASSHPGTEAFF. The CDR3 bases are TGTGCCAGCAGCCATCCCGGGACAGAAGCTTTCTTT.

The V and J genes are TRBV28 and TRBJ1-2; TRBD1 might be the D (5 bases). Per germline, CDR1 MDHEN and CDR2 SYDVKM. Trimming shortened V by 7 bases and J by 0 bases, and 12 bases separated the two germline ends. The CDR3 spans 14 residues. CDR3 sequence reads: CASNWGDANYGYTF. CDR3 bases: TGTGCCAGCAATTGGGGGGATGCTAACTATGGCTACACCTTC.

V usage is TRBV7-8 and J usage is TRBJ2-1, with a tentative D call TRBD2 (5 bases). From germline, CDR1 is SGHVS and CDR2 FQNEAQ. The V gene lost 1 base and the J gene lost 6 bases, with 10 bases spanning the gap. The CDR3 is 14 amino acids. The CDR3 nucleotides read TGTGCCAGCAGCTTAGTGAGGGTAAGCAATGAGCAGTTCTTC. It specifies CASSLVRVSNEQFF.